The clone carrying this T cell receptor (beta chain) was detected many times. No antigen is known for it. This entry is derived from a study of T-cell memory formation after mild COVID-19. Background on the study: Clusters of TCRs were largely donor specific. The study's findings and limits: That cross-reactive memory joined was suggested by some responding clones appearing in pre-infection memory.

Employing constant-segment primers, 5'RACE generated TCR alpha and TCR beta cDNA libraries bearing sample barcodes and UMIs. TCRdb used MiXCR to reprocess the 5' RACE reads, holding one entry per CDR3 protein. The sample includes 250,000 to 350,000 distinct CDR3 sequences, 15% to 20% of them seen just once. Germline V gives CDR1 SGHTA, CDR2 FQGNSA. Trimming took off 4 bases at V and 3 bases at J, with 3 bases between the two ends. The CDR3 runs to 12 residues. This TCR derives from a man in his late teens or twenties who had mild COVID-19 (a few samples of this study predate the infection). Cell type and time point are not known. The sample was PBMCs or a T cell subset sorted from them (not recorded which). The V call is TRBV7-2, the J call TRBJ2-2; D remains ambiguous. CDR3 sequence reads: CASSYYTGELFF. The DNA for the CDR3 is TGTGCCAGCAGCTACTACACCGGGGAGCTGTTTTTT.